The 8 T cell receptor beta chains below all came from one sample that was sequenced in a study of blood T cell repertoires in COVID-19. TCRdb's table, derived via immunoSEQ multiplex PCR, lists solely in-frame clones and lacks some. Counted here are 250,000 to 300,000 clones, roughly 80% occurring once; the ten biggest clones make up less than 5.5%. Specimen: PBMCs or T cells enriched from blood (not recorded which). The receptors shown here come from a man aged 35-49 years who had been exposed to COVID-19.

The CDR3 bases are TGTGCCAGCTCAGAAGGGACAGGGGCTCGGGAGACCCAGTACTTC. This encodes CASSEGTGARETQYF. The chain couples TRBV18 to TRBJ2-5, with 10 bases lining up with TRBD1. The germline gives CDR1 KGHSH, CDR2 LQKENI. CDR3 length: 15 amino acids. After removal of 5 bases from V and 5 bases from J, the junction contained 8 bases not matched to a gene.

This clone was counted between two and nine times. The chain employs TRBV7-9 and TRBJ2-4; D is uncertain. The V end lost 0 bases, the J end lost 7 bases, and 7 bases lay between the germline ends. The germline CDR1 and CDR2 sequences are SEHNR and FQNEAQ (reference sequence). The CDR3 loop spans 13 amino acids. The chain's CDR3 is CASSLASSNIQYF. In DNA form, the CDR3 reads TGTGCCAGCAGCTTAGCGAGTAGCAACATTCAGTACTTC.

The rearrangement uses TRBV27 and TRBJ1-6; tentatively, D is TRBD1 (5 bases). This CDR3 comprises 18 residues. V was shortened by 0 bases and J by 9 bases, with 21 bases between the two germline ends. The germline gives CDR1 MNHEY, CDR2 SMNVEV (reference sequence). DNA of the CDR3: TGTGCCAGCAGTTTATCTAGGTCCGGTGGGACTAATGGTTCACCCCTCCACTTT. It encodes CASSLSRSGGTNGSPLHF.

The rearrangement links TRBV27 to TRBJ2-7; 10 bases are shared with TRBD1. V lost 6 bases, J lost 2 bases, and 4 bases stayed unmatched. The CDR3 is made up of 14 amino acids. Germline-derived CDR1 and CDR2 are MNHEY and SMNVEV (reference sequence). The CDR3 DNA sequence: TGTGCCAGCAGACCCGGGACAGGGGCCTACGAGCAGTACTTC. Translating it yields CASRPGTGAYEQYF.

This sequence joins TRBV27 and TRBJ2-7, with unresolved D. Trimming removed 3 bases at V and 1 base at J, with 7 bases between. The CDR3 is 13 residues long. Germline assignment: CDR1 MNHEY and CDR2 SMNVEV (reference sequence). CDR3 nucleotide sequence: TGTGCCAGCAGTTTCTCAGATTCCTACGAGCAGTACTTC. This gives the protein CASSFSDSYEQYF.

This clone was recorded only once. The chain is built from TRBV6-2 or TRBV6-3 and TRBJ2-3, with TRBD2 matching over 13 bases. Germline trimming cut 2 bases from V and 0 bases from J; bases unmatched to any gene: 14. This CDR3 contains 21 residues. Germline CDR1 reads MNHEY; CDR2 reads SVGEGT. CDR3 protein: CASSYPRLAGGQRHSTDTQYF. In DNA, the CDR3 is TGTGCCAGCAGTTACCCAAGACTAGCGGGAGGTCAACGCCATAGCACAGATACGCAGTATTTT.

The chain uses TRBV15 and TRBJ1-1; TRBD1 aligns across 9 bases. Germline-derived CDR1 and CDR2 are LNHNV and YYDKDF (reference sequence). The CDR3 is 16 amino acids. J was trimmed by 4 bases and V by 2 bases; bases with no gene match: 8. CDR3 DNA sequence: TGTGCCACCAGCAGAACGGGACAGGGATTTAGCACTGAAGCTTTCTTT. It specifies CATSRTGQGFSTEAFF.

The chain recombines TRBV19 with TRBJ2-3; 10 positions match TRBD2. The V gene end was trimmed by 5 bases and the J gene end by 2 bases; junction bases not matched to a gene: 4. Germline CDR1 and CDR2: LNHDA and SQIVND (reference sequence). This CDR3 has 15 residues. CDR3 in amino acids: CASSLLAGSTDTQYF. The CDR3 nucleotides read TGTGCCAGTAGTTTACTAGCGGGATCCACAGATACGCAGTATTTT.